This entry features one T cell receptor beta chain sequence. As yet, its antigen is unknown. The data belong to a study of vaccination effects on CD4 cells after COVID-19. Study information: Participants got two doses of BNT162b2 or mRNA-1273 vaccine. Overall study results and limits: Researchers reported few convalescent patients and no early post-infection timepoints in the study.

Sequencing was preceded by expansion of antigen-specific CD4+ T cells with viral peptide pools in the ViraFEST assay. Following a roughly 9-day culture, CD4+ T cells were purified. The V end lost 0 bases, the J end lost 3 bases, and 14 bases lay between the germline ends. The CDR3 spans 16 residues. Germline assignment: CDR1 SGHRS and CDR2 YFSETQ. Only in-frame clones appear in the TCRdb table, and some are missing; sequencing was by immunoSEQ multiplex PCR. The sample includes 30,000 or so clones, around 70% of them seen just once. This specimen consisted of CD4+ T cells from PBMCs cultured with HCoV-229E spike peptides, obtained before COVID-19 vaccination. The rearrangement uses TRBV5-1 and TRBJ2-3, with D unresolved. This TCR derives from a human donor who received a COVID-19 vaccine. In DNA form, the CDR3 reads TGCGCCAGCAGCTTGGGTGCCCGCTCCCCGACAGATACGCAGTATTTT. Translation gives CASSLGARSPTDTQYF.